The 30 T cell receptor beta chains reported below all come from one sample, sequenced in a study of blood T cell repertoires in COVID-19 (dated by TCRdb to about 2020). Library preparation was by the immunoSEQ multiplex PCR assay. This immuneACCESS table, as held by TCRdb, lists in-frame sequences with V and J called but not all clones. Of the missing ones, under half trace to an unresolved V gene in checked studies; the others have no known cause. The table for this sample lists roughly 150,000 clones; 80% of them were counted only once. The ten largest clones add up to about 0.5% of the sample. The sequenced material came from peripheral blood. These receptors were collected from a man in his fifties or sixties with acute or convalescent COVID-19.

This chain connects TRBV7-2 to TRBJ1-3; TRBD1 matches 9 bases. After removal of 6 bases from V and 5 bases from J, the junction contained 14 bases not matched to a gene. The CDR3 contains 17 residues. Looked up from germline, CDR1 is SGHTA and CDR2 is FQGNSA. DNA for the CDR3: TGTGCCAGCAGTTCGAGCCCGGGACAGGGACGTAGAAACACCATATATTTT. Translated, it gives CASSSSPGQGRRNTIYF.

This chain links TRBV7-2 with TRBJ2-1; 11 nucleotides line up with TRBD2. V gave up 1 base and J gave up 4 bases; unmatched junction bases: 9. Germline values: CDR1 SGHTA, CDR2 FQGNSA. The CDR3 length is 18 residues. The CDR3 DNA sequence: TGTGCCAGCAGCTTAGTGTCTTCGACTAGCGGGATTTACAATGAGCAGTTCTTC. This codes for CASSLVSSTSGIYNEQFF.

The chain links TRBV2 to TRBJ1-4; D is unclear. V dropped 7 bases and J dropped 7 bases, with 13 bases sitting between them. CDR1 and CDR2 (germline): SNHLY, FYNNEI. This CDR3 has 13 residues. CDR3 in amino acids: CASIRGMGEKLFF. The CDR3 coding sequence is TGTGCCAGCATAAGAGGGATGGGTGAAAAACTGTTTTTT. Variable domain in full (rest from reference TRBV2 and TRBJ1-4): EPEVTQTPSHQVTQMGQEVILRCVPISNHLYFYWYRQILGQKVEFLVSFYNNEISEKSEIFDDQFSVERPDGSNFTLKIRSTKLEDSAMYFCASIRGMGEKLFFGSGTQLSVL.

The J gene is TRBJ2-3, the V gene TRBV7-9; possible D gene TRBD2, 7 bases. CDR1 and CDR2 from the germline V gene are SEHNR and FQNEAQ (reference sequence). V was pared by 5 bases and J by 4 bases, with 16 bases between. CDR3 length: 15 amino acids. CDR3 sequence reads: CASSSLRGGPDTQYF. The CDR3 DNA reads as TGTGCCAGCAGCAGCCTAAGGGGGGGACCAGATACGCAGTATTTT. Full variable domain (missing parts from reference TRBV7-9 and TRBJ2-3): DTGVSQNPRHKITKRGQNVTFRCDPISEHNRLYWYRQTLGQGPEFLTYFQNEAQLEKSRLLSDRFSAERPKGSFSTLEIQRTEQGDSAMYLCASSSLRGGPDTQYFGPGTRLTVL.

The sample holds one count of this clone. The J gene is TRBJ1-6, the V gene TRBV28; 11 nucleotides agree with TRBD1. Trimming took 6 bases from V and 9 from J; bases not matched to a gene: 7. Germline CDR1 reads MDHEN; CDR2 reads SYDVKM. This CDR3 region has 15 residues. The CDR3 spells CASRPRDRGASPLHF. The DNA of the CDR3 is TGTGCCAGCAGACCCCGGGACAGGGGGGCTTCACCCCTCCACTTT.

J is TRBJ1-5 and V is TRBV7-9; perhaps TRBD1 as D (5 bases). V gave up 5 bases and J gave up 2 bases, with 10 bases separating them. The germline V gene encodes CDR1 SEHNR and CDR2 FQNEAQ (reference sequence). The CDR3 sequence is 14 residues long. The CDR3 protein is CASSPPGGNQPQHF. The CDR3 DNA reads TGTGCCAGCAGCCCCCCGGGGGGCAATCAGCCCCAGCATTTT.

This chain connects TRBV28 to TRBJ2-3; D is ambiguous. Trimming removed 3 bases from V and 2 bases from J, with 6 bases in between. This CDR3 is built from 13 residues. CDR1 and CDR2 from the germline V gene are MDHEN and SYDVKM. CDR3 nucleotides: TGTGCCAGCAGTTTCAGGCTCACAGATACGCAGTATTTT. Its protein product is CASSFRLTDTQYF.

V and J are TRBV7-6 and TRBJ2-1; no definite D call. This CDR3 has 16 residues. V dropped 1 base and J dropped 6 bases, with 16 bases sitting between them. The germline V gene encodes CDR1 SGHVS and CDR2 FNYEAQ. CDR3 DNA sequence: TGTGCCAGCAGCTTAGGATGGGCCCCAGGTGCCAATGAGCAGTTCTTC. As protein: CASSLGWAPGANEQFF.

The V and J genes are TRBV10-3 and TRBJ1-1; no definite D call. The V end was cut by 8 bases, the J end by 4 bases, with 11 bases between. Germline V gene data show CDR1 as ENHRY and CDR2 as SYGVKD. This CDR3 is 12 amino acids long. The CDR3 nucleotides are TGTGCCATCGTCAGCGAGGGCACTGAAGCTTTCTTT. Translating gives CAIVSEGTEAFF.

This CDR3 reads CATSQRGGINEQFF. CDR3 DNA: TGTGCCACCTCCCAGCGGGGGGGAATAAATGAGCAGTTCTTC. The rearrangement uses TRBV19 and TRBJ2-1; 10 nucleotides align to TRBD2. Germline trimming cut 10 bases from V and 7 bases from J; bases unmatched to any gene: 10. The germline gives CDR1 LNHDA, CDR2 SQIVND (reference sequence). CDR3 size: 14 residues.

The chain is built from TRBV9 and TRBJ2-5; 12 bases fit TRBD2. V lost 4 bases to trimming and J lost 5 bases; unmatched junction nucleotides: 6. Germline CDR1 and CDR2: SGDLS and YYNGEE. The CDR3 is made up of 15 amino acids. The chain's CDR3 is CASSSGLAGLETQYF. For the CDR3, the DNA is TGTGCCAGCAGCTCAGGACTAGCGGGGCTGGAGACCCAGTACTTC. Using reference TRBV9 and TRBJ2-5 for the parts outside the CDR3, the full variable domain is DSGVTQTPKHLITATGQRVTLRCSPRSGDLSVYWYQQSLDQGLQFLIQYYNGEERAKGNILERFSAQQFPDLHSELNLSSLELGDSALYFCASSSGLAGLETQYFGPGTRLLVL.

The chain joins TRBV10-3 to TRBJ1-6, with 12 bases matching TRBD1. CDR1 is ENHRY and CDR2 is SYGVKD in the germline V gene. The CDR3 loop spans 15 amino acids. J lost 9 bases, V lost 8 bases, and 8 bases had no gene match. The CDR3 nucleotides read TGTGCCATCGCCCCGGGACAGGGGGCCTTTTCACCCCTCCACTTT. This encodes CAIAPGQGAFSPLHF.

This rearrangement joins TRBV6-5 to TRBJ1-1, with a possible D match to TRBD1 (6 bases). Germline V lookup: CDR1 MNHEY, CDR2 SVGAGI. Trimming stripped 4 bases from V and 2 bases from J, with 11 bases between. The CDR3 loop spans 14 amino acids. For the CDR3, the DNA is TGTGCCAGCAGTTGGGACATCTTCAACACTGAAGCTTTCTTT. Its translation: CASSWDIFNTEAFF.

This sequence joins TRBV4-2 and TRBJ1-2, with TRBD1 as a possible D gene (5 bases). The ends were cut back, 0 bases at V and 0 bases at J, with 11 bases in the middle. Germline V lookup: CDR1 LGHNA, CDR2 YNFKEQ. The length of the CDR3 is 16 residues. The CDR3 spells CASSQEGGEANYGYTF. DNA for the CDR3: TGTGCCAGCAGCCAAGAGGGAGGGGAGGCTAACTATGGCTACACCTTC.

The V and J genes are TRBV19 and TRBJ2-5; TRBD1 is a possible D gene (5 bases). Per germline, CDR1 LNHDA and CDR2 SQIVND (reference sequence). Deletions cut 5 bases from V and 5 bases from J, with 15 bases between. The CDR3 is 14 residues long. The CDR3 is CASSPQAAGETQYF. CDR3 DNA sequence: TGTGCCAGTAGTCCCCAAGCAGCAGGGGAGACCCAGTACTTC.

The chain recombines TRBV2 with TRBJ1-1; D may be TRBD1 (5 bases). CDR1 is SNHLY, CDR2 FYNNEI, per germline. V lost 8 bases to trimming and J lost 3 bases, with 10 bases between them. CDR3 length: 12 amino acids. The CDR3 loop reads CASGQGYTEAFF. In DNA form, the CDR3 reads TGTGCCAGCGGGCAGGGATACACTGAAGCTTTCTTT.

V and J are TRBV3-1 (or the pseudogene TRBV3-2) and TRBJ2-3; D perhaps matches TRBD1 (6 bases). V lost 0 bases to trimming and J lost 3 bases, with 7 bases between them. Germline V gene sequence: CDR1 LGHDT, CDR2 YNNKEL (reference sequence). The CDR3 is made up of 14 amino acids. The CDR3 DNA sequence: TGTGCCAGCAGCCAAGAAGGGGGAACAGATACGCAGTATTTT. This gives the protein CASSQEGGTDTQYF.

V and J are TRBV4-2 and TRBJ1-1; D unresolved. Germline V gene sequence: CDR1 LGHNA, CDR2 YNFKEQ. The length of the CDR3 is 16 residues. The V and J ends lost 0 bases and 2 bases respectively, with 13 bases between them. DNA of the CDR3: TGTGCCAGCAGCCAAGAATCTGAGGATCCTAACACTGAAGCTTTCTTT. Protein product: CASSQESEDPNTEAFF.

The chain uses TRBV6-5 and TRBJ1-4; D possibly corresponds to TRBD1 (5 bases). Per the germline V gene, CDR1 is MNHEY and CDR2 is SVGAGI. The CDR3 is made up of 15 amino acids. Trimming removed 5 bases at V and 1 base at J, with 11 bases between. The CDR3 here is CASSRRGGTNEKLFF. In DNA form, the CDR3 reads TGTGCCAGCAGTCGCCGGGGGGGAACTAATGAAAAACTGTTTTTT.

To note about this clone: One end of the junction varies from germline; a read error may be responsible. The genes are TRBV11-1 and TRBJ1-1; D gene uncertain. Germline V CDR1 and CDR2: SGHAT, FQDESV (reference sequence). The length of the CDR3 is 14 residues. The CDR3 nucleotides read TGTGCCAGCAGCAGATACGGGGAGAACTCTGAAGCTTTCTTT. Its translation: CASSRYGENSEAFF.

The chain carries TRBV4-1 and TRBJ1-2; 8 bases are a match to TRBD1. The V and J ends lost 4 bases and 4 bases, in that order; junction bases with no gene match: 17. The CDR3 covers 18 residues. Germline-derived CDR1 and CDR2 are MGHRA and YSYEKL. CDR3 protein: CASSRIPYSGQEAYGYTF. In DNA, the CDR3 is TGCGCCAGCAGCCGGATACCATATTCGGGACAGGAAGCCTATGGCTACACCTTC.

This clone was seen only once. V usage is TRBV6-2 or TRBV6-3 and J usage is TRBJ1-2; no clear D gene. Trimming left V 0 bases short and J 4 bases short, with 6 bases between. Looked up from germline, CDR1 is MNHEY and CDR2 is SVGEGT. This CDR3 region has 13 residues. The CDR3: CASSYSGVYGYTF. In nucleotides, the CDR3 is TGTGCCAGCAGTTACTCTGGAGTCTATGGCTACACCTTC.

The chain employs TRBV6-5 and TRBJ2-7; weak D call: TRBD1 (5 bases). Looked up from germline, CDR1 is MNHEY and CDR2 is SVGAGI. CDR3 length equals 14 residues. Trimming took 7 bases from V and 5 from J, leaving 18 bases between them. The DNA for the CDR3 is TGTGCCAGCAAATCCTATGACAGCCCAAACGAGCAGTACTTC. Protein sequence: CASKSYDSPNEQYF.

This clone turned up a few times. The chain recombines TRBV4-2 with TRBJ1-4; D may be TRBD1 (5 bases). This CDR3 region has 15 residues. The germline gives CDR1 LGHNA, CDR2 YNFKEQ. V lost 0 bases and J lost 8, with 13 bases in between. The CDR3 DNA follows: TGTGCCAGCAGCCAAGATCTCGGGGGGAGCGAAAAACTGTTTTTT. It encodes CASSQDLGGSEKLFF.

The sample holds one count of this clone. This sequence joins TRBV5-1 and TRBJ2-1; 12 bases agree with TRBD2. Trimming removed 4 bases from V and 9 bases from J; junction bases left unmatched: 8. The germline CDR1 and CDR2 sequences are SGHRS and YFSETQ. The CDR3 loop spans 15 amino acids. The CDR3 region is CASSPSSGGAGEQFF. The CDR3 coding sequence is TGCGCCAGCAGCCCTTCTAGCGGGGGGGCAGGTGAGCAGTTCTTC. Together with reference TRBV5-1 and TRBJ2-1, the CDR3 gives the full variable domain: KAGVTQTPRYLIKTRGQQVTLSCSPISGHRSVSWYQQTPGQGLQFLFEYFSETQRNKGNFPGRFSGRQFSNSRSEMNVSTLELGDSALYLCASSPSSGGAGEQFFGPGTRLTVL.

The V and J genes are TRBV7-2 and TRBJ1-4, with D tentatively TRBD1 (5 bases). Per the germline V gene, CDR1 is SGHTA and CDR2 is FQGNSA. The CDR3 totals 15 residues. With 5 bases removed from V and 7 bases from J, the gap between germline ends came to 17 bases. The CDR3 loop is CASSRVRGDGEKLFF. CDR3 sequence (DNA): TGTGCCAGCAGCAGGGTACGGGGGGACGGTGAAAAACTGTTTTTT.

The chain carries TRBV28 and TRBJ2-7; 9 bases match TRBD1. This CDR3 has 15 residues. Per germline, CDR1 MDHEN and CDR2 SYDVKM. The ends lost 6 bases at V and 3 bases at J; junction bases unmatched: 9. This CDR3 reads CASSSWGQGFYEQYF. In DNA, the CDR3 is TGTGCCAGCAGCTCGTGGGGACAGGGTTTCTACGAGCAGTACTTC.

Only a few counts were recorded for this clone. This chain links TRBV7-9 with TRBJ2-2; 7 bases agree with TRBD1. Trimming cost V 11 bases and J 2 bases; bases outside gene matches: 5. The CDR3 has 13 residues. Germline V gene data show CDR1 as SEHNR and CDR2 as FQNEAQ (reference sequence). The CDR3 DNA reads TGTGCCTGTGCAGGGGGAAACACCGGGGAGCTGTTTTTT. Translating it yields CACAGGNTGELFF. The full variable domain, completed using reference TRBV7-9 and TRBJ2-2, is DTGVSQNPRHKITKRGQNVTFRCDPISEHNRLYWYRQTLGQGPEFLTYFQNEAQLEKSRLLSDRFSAERPKGSFSTLEIQRTEQGDSAMYLCACAGGNTGELFFGEGSRLTVL.

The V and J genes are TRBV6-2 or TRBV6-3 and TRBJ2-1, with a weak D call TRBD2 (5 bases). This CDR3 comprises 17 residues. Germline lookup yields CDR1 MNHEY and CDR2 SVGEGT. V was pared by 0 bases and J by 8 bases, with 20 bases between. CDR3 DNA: TGTGCCAGCAGTTACTCGACGTGGGTTTCGGGGATTGATGAGCAGTTCTTC. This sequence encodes CASSYSTWVSGIDEQFF.

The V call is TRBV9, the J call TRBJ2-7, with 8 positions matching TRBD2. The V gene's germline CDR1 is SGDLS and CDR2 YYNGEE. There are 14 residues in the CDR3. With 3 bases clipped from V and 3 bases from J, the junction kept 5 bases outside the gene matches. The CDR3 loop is CASSAGAGGYEQYF. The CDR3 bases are TGTGCCAGCAGCGCCGGCGCGGGAGGCTACGAGCAGTACTTC.